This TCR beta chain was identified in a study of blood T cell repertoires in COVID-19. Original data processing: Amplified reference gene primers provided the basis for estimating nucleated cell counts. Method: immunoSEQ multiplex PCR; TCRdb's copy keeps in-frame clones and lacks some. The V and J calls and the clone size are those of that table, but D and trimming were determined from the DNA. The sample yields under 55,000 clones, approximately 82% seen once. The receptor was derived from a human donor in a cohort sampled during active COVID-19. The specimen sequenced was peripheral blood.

CDR3 protein: CASSAQGGNQPQHF. The CDR3 DNA reads as TGTGCCAGCAGTGCTCAGGGGGGCAATCAGCCCCAGCATTTT. The rearrangement uses TRBV6-4 and TRBJ1-5, with 7 bases fitting TRBD1. The CDR3 sequence is 14 residues long. CDR1 MRHNA and CDR2 SNTAGT come from the germline V gene. Unmatched junction bases numbered 2, after V lost 4 bases and J lost 2 bases.